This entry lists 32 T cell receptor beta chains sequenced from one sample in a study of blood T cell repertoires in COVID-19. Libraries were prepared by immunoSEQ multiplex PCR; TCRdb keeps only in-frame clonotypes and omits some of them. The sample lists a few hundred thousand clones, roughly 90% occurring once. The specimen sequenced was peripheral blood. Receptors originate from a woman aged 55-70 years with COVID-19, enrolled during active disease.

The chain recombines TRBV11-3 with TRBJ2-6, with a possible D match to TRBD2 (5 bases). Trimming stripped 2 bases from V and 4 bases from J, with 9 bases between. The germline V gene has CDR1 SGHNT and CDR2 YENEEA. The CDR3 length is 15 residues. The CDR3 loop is CASSLRGSGANVLTF. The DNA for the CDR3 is TGTGCCAGCAGCTTAAGAGGGAGCGGGGCCAACGTCCTGACTTTC. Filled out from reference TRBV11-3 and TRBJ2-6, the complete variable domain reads EAGVVQSPRYKIIEKKQPVAFWCNPISGHNTLYWYLQNLGQGPELLIRYENEEAVDDSQLPKDRFSAERLKGVDSTLKIQPAELGDSAVYLCASSLRGSGANVLTFGAGSRLTVL.

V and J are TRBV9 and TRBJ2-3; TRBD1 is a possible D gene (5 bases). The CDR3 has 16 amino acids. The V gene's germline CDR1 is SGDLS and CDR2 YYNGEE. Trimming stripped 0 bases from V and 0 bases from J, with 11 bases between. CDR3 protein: CASSVVGQPSTDTQYF. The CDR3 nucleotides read TGTGCCAGCAGCGTAGTGGGGCAGCCCAGCACAGATACGCAGTATTTT.

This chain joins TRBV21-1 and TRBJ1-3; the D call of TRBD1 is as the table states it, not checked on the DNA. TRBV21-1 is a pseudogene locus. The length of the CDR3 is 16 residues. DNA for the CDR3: TGTGCCAGCAGCTCCCGCGCCAGGGGGCCTGGAAACACCATATATTTT. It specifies CASSSRARGPGNTIYF.

The CDR3 spells CASSESRLGAGELFF. CDR3 nucleotide sequence: TGTGCCAGCAGTGAATCCCGGTTAGGGGCCGGGGAGCTGTTTTTT. The V gene is TRBV2, the J gene TRBJ2-2, with D maybe TRBD1 (5 bases). The CDR3 loop spans 15 amino acids. Germline V gives CDR1 SNHLY, CDR2 FYNNEI. The germline V and J ends were trimmed by 2 bases and 6 bases, with 13 bases remaining between them.

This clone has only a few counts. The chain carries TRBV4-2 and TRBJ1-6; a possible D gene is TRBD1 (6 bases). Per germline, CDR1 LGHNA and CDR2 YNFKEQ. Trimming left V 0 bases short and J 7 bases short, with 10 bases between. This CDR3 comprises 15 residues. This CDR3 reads CASSQEDSRNSPLHF. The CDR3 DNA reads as TGTGCCAGCAGCCAAGAGGACAGCCGAAATTCACCCCTCCACTTT.

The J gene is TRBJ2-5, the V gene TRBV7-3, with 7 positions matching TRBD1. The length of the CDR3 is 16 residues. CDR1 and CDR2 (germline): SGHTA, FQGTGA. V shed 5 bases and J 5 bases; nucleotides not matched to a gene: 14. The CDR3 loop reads CASSADRVGIGETQYF. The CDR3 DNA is TGTGCCAGCAGCGCCGACAGGGTTGGGATCGGGGAGACCCAGTACTTC.

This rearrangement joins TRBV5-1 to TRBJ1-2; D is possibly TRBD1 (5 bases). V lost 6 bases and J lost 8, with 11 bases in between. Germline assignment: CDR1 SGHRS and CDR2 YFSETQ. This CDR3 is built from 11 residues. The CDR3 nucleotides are TGCGCCAGCACCGCGGGGCGAGGCTACACCTTC. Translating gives CASTAGRGYTF.

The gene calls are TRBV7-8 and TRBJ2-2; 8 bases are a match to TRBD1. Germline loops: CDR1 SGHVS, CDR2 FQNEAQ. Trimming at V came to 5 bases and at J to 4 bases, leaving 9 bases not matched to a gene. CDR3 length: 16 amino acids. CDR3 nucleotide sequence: TGTGCCAGCAGCCAACTCAGCACAGGGGGCACCGGGGAGCTGTTTTTT. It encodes CASSQLSTGGTGELFF.

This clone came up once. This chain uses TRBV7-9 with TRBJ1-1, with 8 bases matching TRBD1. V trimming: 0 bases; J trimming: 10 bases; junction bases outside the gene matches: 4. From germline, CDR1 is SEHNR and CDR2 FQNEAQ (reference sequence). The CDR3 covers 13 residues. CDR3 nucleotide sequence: TGTGCCAGCAGCTTAGCCGCCGGGACAGGAGCTTTCTTT. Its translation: CASSLAAGTGAFF.

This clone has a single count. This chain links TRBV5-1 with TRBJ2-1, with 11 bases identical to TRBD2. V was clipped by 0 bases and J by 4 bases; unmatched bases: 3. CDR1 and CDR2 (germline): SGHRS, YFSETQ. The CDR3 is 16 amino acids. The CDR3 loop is CASSLAASGGYNEQFF. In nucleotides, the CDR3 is TGCGCCAGCAGCTTGGCCGCTAGCGGGGGGTACAATGAGCAGTTCTTC. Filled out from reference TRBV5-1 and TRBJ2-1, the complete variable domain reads KAGVTQTPRYLIKTRGQQVTLSCSPISGHRSVSWYQQTPGQGLQFLFEYFSETQRNKGNFPGRFSGRQFSNSRSEMNVSTLELGDSALYLCASSLAASGGYNEQFFGPGTRLTVL.

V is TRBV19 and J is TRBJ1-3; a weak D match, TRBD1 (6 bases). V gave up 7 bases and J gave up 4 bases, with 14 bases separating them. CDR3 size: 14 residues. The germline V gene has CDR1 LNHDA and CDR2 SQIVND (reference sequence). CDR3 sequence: CASIPQGRGNTIYF. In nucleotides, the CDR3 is TGTGCCAGTATTCCTCAGGGGAGAGGAAACACCATATATTTT. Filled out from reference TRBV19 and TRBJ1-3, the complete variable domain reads DGGITQSPKYLFRKEGQNVTLSCEQNLNHDAMYWYRQDPGQGLRLIYYSQIVNDFQKGDIAEGYSVSREKKESFPLTVTSAQKNPTAFYLCASIPQGRGNTIYFGEGSWLTVV.

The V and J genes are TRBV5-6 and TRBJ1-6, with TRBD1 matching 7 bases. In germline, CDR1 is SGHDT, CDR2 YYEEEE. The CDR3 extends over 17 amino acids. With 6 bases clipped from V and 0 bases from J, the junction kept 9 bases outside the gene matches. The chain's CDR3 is CASNNRDRLSYNSPLHF. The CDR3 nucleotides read TGTGCCAGCAACAATAGGGACAGACTCTCCTATAATTCACCCCTCCACTTT.

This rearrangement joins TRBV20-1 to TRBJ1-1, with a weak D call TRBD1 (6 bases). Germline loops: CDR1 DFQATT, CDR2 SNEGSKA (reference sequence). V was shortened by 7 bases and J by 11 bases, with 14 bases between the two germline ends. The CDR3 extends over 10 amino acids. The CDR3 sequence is CSVRRGPAFF. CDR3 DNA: TGCAGTGTTCGGCGGGGGCCCGCTTTCTTT.

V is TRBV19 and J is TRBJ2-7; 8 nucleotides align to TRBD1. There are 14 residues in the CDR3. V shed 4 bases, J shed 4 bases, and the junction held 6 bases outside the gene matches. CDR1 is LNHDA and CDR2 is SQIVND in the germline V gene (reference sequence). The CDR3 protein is CASSRDRTTYEQYF. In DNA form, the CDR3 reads TGTGCCAGTAGTAGGGACAGGACCACATACGAGCAGTACTTC.

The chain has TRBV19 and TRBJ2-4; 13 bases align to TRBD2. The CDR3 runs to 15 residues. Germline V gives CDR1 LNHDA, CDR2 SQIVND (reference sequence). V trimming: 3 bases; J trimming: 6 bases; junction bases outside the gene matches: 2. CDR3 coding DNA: TGTGCCAGTAGTATGGGACTAGCGGGGTTAAACATTCAGTACTTC. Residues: CASSMGLAGLNIQYF.

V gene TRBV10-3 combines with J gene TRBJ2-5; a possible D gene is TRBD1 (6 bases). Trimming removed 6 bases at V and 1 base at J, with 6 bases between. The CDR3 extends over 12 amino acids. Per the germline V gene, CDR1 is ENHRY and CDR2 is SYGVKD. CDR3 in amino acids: CAISRGQETQYF. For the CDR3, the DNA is TGTGCCATCAGCAGGGGCCAAGAGACCCAGTACTTC.

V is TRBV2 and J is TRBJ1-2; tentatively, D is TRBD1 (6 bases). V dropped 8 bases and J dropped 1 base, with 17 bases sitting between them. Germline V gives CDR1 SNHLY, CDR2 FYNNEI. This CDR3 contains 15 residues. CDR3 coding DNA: TGTGCCAGCCTGATTAACAGGGCCCTTAACTATGGCTACACCTTC. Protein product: CASLINRALNYGYTF. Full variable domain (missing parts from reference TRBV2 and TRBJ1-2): EPEVTQTPSHQVTQMGQEVILRCVPISNHLYFYWYRQILGQKVEFLVSFYNNEISEKSEIFDDQFSVERPDGSNFTLKIRSTKLEDSAMYFCASLINRALNYGYTFGSGTRLTVV.

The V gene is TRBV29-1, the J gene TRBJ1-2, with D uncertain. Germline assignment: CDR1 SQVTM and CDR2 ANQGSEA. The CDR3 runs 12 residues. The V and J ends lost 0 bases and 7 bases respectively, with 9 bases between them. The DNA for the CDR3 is TGCAGCGTTGAAGATTACTCCCGTGGCTACACCTTC. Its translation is CSVEDYSRGYTF.

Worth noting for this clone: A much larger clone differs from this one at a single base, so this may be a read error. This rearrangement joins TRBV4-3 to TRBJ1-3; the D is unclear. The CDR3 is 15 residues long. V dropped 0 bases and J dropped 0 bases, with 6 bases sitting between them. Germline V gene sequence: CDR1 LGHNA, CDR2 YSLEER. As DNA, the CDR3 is TGCGCCAGCAGCCAAGATTCGAGCTCTGGAAACACCATATATTTT. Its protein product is CASSQDSSSGNTIYF.

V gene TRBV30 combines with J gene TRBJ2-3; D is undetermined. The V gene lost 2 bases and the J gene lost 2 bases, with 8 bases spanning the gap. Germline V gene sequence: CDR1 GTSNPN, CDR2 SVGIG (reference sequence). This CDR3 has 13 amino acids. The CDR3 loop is CAWSLSFTDTQYF. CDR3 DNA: TGTGCCTGGAGTCTATCTTTCACAGATACGCAGTATTTT.

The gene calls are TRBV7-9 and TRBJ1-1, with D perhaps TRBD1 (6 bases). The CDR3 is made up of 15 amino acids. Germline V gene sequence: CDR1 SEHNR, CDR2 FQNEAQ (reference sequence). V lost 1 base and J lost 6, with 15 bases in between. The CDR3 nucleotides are TGTGCCAGCAGCTTAGATCTGGGGGCACTGGCTGAAGCTTTCTTT. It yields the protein CASSLDLGALAEAFF.

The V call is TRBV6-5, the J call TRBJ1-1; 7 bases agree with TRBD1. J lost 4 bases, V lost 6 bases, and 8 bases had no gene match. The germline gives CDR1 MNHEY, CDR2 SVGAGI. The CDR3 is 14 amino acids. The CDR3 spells CASRTDRVRTEAFF. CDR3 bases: TGTGCCAGCAGAACCGACAGGGTGCGCACTGAAGCTTTCTTT.

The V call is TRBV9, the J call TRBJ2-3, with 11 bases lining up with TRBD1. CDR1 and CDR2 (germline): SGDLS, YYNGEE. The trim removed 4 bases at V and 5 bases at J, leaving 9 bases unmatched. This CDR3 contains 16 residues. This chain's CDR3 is CASSLKGDRGIDTQYF. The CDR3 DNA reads TGTGCCAGCAGCCTCAAGGGGGACAGGGGGATAGATACGCAGTATTTT.

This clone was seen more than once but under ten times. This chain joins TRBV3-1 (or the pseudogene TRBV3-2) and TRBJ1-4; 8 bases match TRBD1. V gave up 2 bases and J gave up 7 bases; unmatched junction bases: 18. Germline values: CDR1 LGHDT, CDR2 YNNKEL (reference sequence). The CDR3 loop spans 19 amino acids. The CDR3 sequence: CASSQFRPHQGARIEKLFF. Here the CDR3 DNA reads TGTGCCAGCAGCCAATTCAGACCTCACCAGGGGGCCAGGATTGAAAAACTGTTTTTT.

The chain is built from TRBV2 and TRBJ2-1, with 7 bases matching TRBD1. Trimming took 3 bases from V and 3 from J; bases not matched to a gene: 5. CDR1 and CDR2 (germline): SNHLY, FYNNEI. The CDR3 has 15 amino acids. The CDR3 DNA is TGTGCCAGCAGTGACCCGGGACAGATCTACAATGAGCAGTTCTTC. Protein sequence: CASSDPGQIYNEQFF.

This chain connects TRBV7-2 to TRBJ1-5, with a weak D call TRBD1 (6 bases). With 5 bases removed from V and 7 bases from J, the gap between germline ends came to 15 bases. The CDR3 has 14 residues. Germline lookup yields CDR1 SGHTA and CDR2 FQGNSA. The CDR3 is CASSPLGGQQPQHF. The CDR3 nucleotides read TGTGCCAGCAGCCCCTTGGGGGGGCAACAGCCCCAGCATTTT.

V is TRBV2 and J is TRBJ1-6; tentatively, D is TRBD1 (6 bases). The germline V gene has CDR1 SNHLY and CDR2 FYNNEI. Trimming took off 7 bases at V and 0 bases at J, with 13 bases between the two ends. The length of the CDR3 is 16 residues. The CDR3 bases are TGTGCCAGCATCCTAGGACAGAGCTCCTATAATTCACCCCTCCACTTT. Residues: CASILGQSSYNSPLHF.

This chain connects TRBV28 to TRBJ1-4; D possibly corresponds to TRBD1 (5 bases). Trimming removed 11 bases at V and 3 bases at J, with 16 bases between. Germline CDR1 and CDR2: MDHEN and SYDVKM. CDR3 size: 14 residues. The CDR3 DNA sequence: TGTGCCGTTGTGGGGCGGTCTGCTAATGAAAAACTGTTTTTT. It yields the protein CAVVGRSANEKLFF.

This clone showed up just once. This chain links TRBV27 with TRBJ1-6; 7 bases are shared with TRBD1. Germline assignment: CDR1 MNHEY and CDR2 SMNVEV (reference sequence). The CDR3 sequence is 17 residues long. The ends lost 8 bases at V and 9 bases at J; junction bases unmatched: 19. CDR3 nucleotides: TGTGCCAGCGGATCGGGACAGAAACTCTTTAACCGTTCACCCCTCCACTTT. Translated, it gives CASGSGQKLFNRSPLHF.

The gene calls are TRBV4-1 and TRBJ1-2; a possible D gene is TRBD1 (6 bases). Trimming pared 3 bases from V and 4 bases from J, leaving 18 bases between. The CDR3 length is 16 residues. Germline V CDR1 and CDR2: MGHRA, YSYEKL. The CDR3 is CASSHIPRGSGYGYTF. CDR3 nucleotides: TGCGCCAGCAGCCATATCCCCAGGGGATCCGGCTATGGCTACACCTTC.

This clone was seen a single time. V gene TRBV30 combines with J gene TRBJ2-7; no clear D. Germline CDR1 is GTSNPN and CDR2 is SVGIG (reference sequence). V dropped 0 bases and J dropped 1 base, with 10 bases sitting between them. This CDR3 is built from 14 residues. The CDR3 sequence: CAWSVPLTSYEQYF. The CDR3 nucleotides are TGTGCCTGGAGTGTACCACTTACTTCCTACGAGCAGTACTTC. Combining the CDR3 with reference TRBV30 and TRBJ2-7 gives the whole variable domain SQTIHQWPATLVQPVGSPLSLECTVEGTSNPNLYWYRQAAGRGLQLLFYSVGIGQISSEVPQNLSASRPQDRQFILSSKKLLLSDSGFYLCAWSVPLTSYEQYFGPGTRLTVT.

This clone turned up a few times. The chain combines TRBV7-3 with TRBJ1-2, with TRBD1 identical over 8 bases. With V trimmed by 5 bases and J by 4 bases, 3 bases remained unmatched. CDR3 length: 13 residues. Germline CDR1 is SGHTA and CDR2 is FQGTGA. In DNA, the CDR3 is TGTGCCAGCAGCCCAGGACAGGGCTATGGCTACACCTTC. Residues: CASSPGQGYGYTF.